A single sample gave rise to the 5 T cell receptor beta chains below, sequenced in a study of cytomegalovirus exposure and HLA in healthy donors. It was with 60 Vbeta and 13 Jbeta primers that the PCR ran. Only in-frame clones appear in the TCRdb table, and some are missing; sequencing was by immunoSEQ multiplex PCR. The sample consists of 150,000 to 200,000 clones, just over 75% of them appearing once. Sequencing was done on a sample of PBMCs. The receptors come from a woman aged 30 to 39 in good health and CMV-seropositive.

V and J are TRBV6-5 and TRBJ1-2; 7 bases are shared with TRBD1. The germline V gene encodes CDR1 MNHEY and CDR2 SVGAGI. The CDR3 runs to 12 residues. Germline trimming cut 4 bases from V and 7 bases from J; bases unmatched to any gene: 3. CDR3 DNA: TGTGCCAGCAGTTCGACAGGGAGTGGCTACACCTTC. Its translation is CASSSTGSGYTF.

The chain carries TRBV10-3 and TRBJ2-1, with 10 bases lining up with TRBD2. There are 16 residues in the CDR3. Germline V gene data show CDR1 as ENHRY and CDR2 as SYGVKD. V was clipped by 4 bases and J by 6 bases; unmatched bases: 9. CDR3 sequence: CAISAGGSGRANEQFF. CDR3 nucleotides: TGTGCCATCAGTGCAGGGGGAAGCGGGAGGGCCAATGAGCAGTTCTTC.

This clone showed up just a few times. V gene TRBV7-2 combines with J gene TRBJ1-5; the D gene is possibly TRBD1 (5 bases). Germline V gives CDR1 SGHTA, CDR2 FQGNSA. The V and J ends lost 1 base and 4 bases respectively, with 11 bases between them. The CDR3 spans 15 residues. The CDR3: CASSLGLGGNQPQHF. CDR3 coding DNA: TGTGCCAGCAGCTTAGGATTGGGGGGGAATCAGCCCCAGCATTTT.

This sequence joins TRBV7-8 and TRBJ1-2, with 12 bases identical to TRBD1. CDR1 and CDR2 from the germline V gene are SGHVS and FQNEAQ. V shed 6 bases, J shed 8 bases, and the junction held 7 bases outside the gene matches. The CDR3 spans 14 residues. The CDR3: CASRPGTGGGGYTF. As DNA, the CDR3 is TGTGCCAGCAGACCCGGGACAGGGGGCGGCGGCTACACCTTC.

The J gene is TRBJ2-2, the V gene TRBV13; TRBD2 matches at 8 bases. Germline V gives CDR1 PRHDT, CDR2 FYEKMQ (reference sequence). V lost 5 bases, J lost 0 bases, and 8 bases stayed unmatched. This CDR3 is built from 17 residues. The CDR3 sequence: CASSPQLAVANTGELFF. In DNA form, the CDR3 reads TGTGCCAGCAGCCCCCAACTAGCGGTCGCGAACACCGGGGAGCTGTTTTTT.